This T cell receptor beta chain was sequenced during a study of PD-1 blockade in mismatch repair-deficient tumors. Overall study context: Enrolled about 2013-2016, patients had progressing, pretreated mismatch repair-deficient cancers of around 12 types.

Trimming removed 5 bases from V and 1 base from J, with 12 bases in between. The CDR3 totals 14 residues. CDR1 is MNHEY, CDR2 SVGAGI, per germline. This table comes from immunoSEQ multiplex PCR, and its TCRdb copy is limited to in-frame clones, with some not included. This table has approximately 110,000 clones, 70% to 80% appearing once. PCR or immunohistochemistry showed mismatch repair deficiency in every enrolled patient. The sequencing here drew on peripheral blood, taken approximately 60 weeks after starting pembrolizumab. The TCR comes from an adult with mismatch repair-deficient cancer. This sequence joins TRBV6-5 and TRBJ2-7; D is possibly TRBD1 (5 bases). As DNA, the CDR3 is TGTGCCAGCAGTCGAGCCAGGGCTTCCTACGAGCAGTACTTC. It encodes CASSRARASYEQYF.